These T cell receptor beta chains were read from a single sample in a study of T cells in Graves' hyperthyroidism and ophthalmopathy. MiXCR was run by TCRdb on the multiplex PCR reads, yielding one entry per CDR3 protein. This table holds 500,000 to 600,000 distinct CDR3 sequences, about 20% found once. The sequenced sample was blood. The receptors were sampled from a man aged 35 to 55 with Graves' ophthalmopathy. Each CDR3 is given with its conserved first and last residue. A D gene is named only where the DNA matches it firmly. Some rows mark clone size as missing; the rest say once, few, many or name a class of expanded clone.

CDR3 length: 15; V gene: TRBV3-1; D gene: .; J gene: TRBJ2-7; clone size: few; CDR3 protein: CASSQVLGSVYEQYF; CDR3 DNA: TGTGCCAGCAGCCAAGTCTTAGGGTCAGTATACGAGCAGTACTTC
CDR3 length: 15; V gene: TRBV24-1; D gene: TRBD1; J gene: TRBJ2-7; clone size: many; CDR3 protein: CATSDPGQGYYEQYF; CDR3 DNA: TGTGCCACCAGTGATCCTGGACAGGGATACTACGAGCAGTACTTC
CDR3 length: 14; V gene: TRBV11-2; D gene: .; J gene: TRBJ2-7; clone size: many; CDR3 protein: CASSPTTGSYEQYF; CDR3 DNA: TGTGCCAGCAGCCCGACGACAGGCTCCTACGAGCAGTACTTC
CDR3 length: 16; V gene: TRBV6-6; D gene: .; J gene: TRBJ2-3; clone size: .; CDR3 protein: CASSYSYITDTDTQYF; CDR3 DNA: TGTGCCAGCAGTTACTCGTACATAACAGACACAGATACGCAGTATTTT
CDR3 length: 14; V gene: TRBV7-2; D gene: .; J gene: TRBJ2-7; clone size: .; CDR3 protein: CASSSLARRDEQYF; CDR3 DNA: TGTGCCAGCAGCTCTCTAGCGCGAAGGGACGAGCAGTACTTC
CDR3 length: 16; V gene: TRBV19; D gene: .; J gene: TRBJ2-5; clone size: .; CDR3 protein: CASKGMGGKPQETQYF; CDR3 DNA: TGTGCCAGCAAGGGAATGGGAGGAAAACCCCAAGAGACCCAGTACTTC
CDR3 length: 15; V gene: TRBV7-9; D gene: TRBD1; J gene: TRBJ1-1; clone size: .; CDR3 protein: CASSLDGTGMTEAFF; CDR3 DNA: TGTGCCAGCAGCTTAGACGGGACAGGGATGACTGAAGCTTTCTTT
CDR3 length: 16; V gene: TRBV12-3/TRBV12-4; D gene: TRBD1; J gene: TRBJ1-6; clone size: .; CDR3 protein: CASSFPSGTASSPLHF; CDR3 DNA: TGTGCCAGCAGTTTCCCCTCCGGGACAGCTAGTTCACCCCTCCACTTT
CDR3 length: 16; V gene: TRBV7-6; D gene: .; J gene: TRBJ2-7; clone size: .; CDR3 protein: CASSLASASSSYEQYF; CDR3 DNA: TGTGCCAGCAGCTTAGCGTCGGCCTCGTCCTCCTACGAGCAGTACTTC
CDR3 length: 15; V gene: TRBV2; D gene: .; J gene: TRBJ1-4; clone size: .; CDR3 protein: CASKEMGGKEEKLFF; CDR3 DNA: TGTGCCAGCAAGGAAATGGGGGGCAAAGAGGAAAAACTGTTTTTT
CDR3 length: 14; V gene: TRBV7-2; D gene: .; J gene: TRBJ1-1; clone size: many; CDR3 protein: CASIEEAMNTEAFF; CDR3 DNA: TGTGCCAGCATAGAGGAAGCCATGAACACTGAAGCTTTCTTT
CDR3 length: 19; V gene: TRBV6-2/TRBV6-3; D gene: .; J gene: TRBJ1-1; clone size: few; CDR3 protein: CASSYDPHKRGPLNTEAFF; CDR3 DNA: TGTGCCAGCAGTTATGACCCCCATAAAAGGGGCCCCTTGAACACTGAAGCTTTCTTT
CDR3 length: 13; V gene: TRBV3-1; D gene: .; J gene: TRBJ1-4; clone size: many; CDR3 protein: CASTGQSNEKLFF; CDR3 DNA: TGTGCCAGCACAGGTCAATCCAATGAAAAACTGTTTTTT
CDR3 length: 13; V gene: TRBV19; D gene: .; J gene: TRBJ1-1; clone size: .; CDR3 protein: CASNRQLGTEAFF; CDR3 DNA: TGTGCCAGTAACAGACAGCTAGGCACTGAAGCTTTCTTT
CDR3 length: 13; V gene: TRBV27; D gene: .; J gene: TRBJ1-2; clone size: .; CDR3 protein: CASSLTKDYGYTF; CDR3 DNA: TGTGCCAGCAGTTTAACCAAAGACTATGGCTACACCTTC
CDR3 length: 11; V gene: TRBV11-2; D gene: .; J gene: TRBJ2-3; clone size: .; CDR3 protein: CASSEVDTQYF; CDR3 DNA: TGTGCCAGCAGCGAGGTGGATACGCAGTATTTT
CDR3 length: 14; V gene: TRBV12-3/TRBV12-4; D gene: TRBD1; J gene: TRBJ2-7; clone size: many; CDR3 protein: CASSSGTGTGEQYF; CDR3 DNA: TGTGCCAGCAGTTCCGGGACAGGGACCGGGGAGCAGTACTTC
CDR3 length: 14; V gene: TRBV2; D gene: .; J gene: TRBJ1-5; clone size: many; CDR3 protein: CASSGGMSNQPQHF; CDR3 DNA: TGTGCCAGCAGTGGAGGTATGAGCAATCAGCCCCAGCATTTT
CDR3 length: 17; V gene: TRBV7-2; D gene: .; J gene: TRBJ1-1; clone size: many; CDR3 protein: CASSLGILGALNTEAFF; CDR3 DNA: TGTGCCAGCAGCTTAGGAATCCTTGGGGCTTTGAACACTGAAGCTTTCTTT
CDR3 length: 13; V gene: TRBV3-1; D gene: .; J gene: TRBJ1-6; clone size: many; CDR3 protein: CASSQDLDSALHF; CDR3 DNA: TGTGCCAGCAGCCAAGATCTAGATTCGGCCCTCCACTTT
CDR3 length: 16; V gene: TRBV27; D gene: TRBD1; J gene: TRBJ1-4; clone size: .; CDR3 protein: CASASGMTGVNEKLFF; CDR3 DNA: TGTGCCAGCGCGTCTGGGATGACAGGGGTTAATGAAAAACTGTTTTTT
CDR3 length: 14; V gene: TRBV11-2; D gene: TRBD1; J gene: TRBJ2-1; clone size: many; CDR3 protein: CASSFRQGANEQFF; CDR3 DNA: TGTGCCAGCAGCTTCCGACAGGGGGCGAATGAGCAGTTCTTC
CDR3 length: 15; V gene: TRBV29-1; D gene: TRBD2; J gene: TRBJ2-5; clone size: .; CDR3 protein: CSVSIGTSELETQYF; CDR3 DNA: TGCAGCGTTTCGATCGGGACTAGTGAATTGGAGACCCAGTACTTC
CDR3 length: 13; V gene: TRBV3-1; D gene: .; J gene: TRBJ1-2; clone size: many; CDR3 protein: CASSPVRGYGYTF; CDR3 DNA: TGTGCCAGCAGCCCAGTCAGGGGCTATGGCTACACCTTC
CDR3 length: 16; V gene: TRBV12-3/TRBV12-4; D gene: .; J gene: TRBJ2-5; clone size: many; CDR3 protein: CASSLTGTPAVQTQYF; CDR3 DNA: TGTGCCAGCAGCCTCACCGGGACACCCGCGGTGCAGACCCAGTACTTC
CDR3 length: 14; V gene: TRBV10-3; D gene: .; J gene: TRBJ2-7; clone size: few; CDR3 protein: CAISERDVGGEQYF; CDR3 DNA: TGTGCCATCAGTGAACGGGACGTAGGGGGCGAGCAGTACTTC
CDR3 length: 16; V gene: TRBV5-1; D gene: .; J gene: TRBJ2-2; clone size: few; CDR3 protein: CASSRETGANTGELFF; CDR3 DNA: TGCGCCAGCAGCCGCGAGACAGGAGCGAACACCGGGGAGCTGTTTTTT
CDR3 length: 14; V gene: TRBV20-1; D gene: .; J gene: TRBJ1-1; clone size: few; CDR3 protein: CSAREQPASTEAFF; CDR3 DNA: TGCAGTGCTAGAGAGCAACCAGCTAGCACTGAAGCTTTCTTT
CDR3 length: 15; V gene: TRBV7-9; D gene: .; J gene: TRBJ1-4; clone size: .; CDR3 protein: CASSSGRTTNEKLFF; CDR3 DNA: TGTGCCAGCAGCTCCGGACGGACAACTAATGAAAAACTGTTTTTT
CDR3 length: 15; V gene: TRBV7-2; D gene: .; J gene: TRBJ2-3; clone size: many; CDR3 protein: CASSLAGGAVDTQYF; CDR3 DNA: TGTGCCAGCAGCTTAGCGGGCGGGGCCGTTGATACGCAGTATTTT
CDR3 length: 13; V gene: TRBV2; D gene: .; J gene: TRBJ1-5; clone size: many; CDR3 protein: CASSERANQPQHF; CDR3 DNA: TGTGCCAGCAGTGAACGGGCCAATCAGCCCCAGCATTTT
CDR3 length: 17; V gene: TRBV28; D gene: TRBD1; J gene: TRBJ2-3; clone size: many; CDR3 protein: CASSTPGQGALTDTQYF; CDR3 DNA: TGTGCCAGCAGTACTCCTGGACAGGGGGCACTCACAGATACGCAGTATTTT
CDR3 length: 17; V gene: TRBV11-1; D gene: TRBD2; J gene: TRBJ2-1; clone size: .; CDR3 protein: CASSQRRTSGRGHEQFF; CDR3 DNA: TGTGCCAGCAGCCAACGCCGGACTAGCGGGAGAGGGCATGAGCAGTTCTTC
CDR3 length: 13; V gene: TRBV25-1; D gene: .; J gene: TRBJ1-5; clone size: .; CDR3 protein: CASGVGSNQPQHF; CDR3 DNA: TGTGCCAGCGGAGTGGGCAGCAATCAGCCCCAGCATTTT
CDR3 length: 14; V gene: TRBV20-1; D gene: .; J gene: TRBJ1-2; clone size: few; CDR3 protein: CSARVAGGNYGYTF; CDR3 DNA: TGCAGTGCTAGAGTGGCGGGAGGTAACTATGGCTACACCTTC
CDR3 length: 13; V gene: TRBV30; D gene: .; J gene: TRBJ2-7; clone size: many; CDR3 protein: CAWVGDTPLEQYF; CDR3 DNA: TGTGCCTGGGTAGGGGACACCCCTCTGGAGCAGTACTTC
CDR3 length: 14; V gene: TRBV18; D gene: .; J gene: TRBJ1-6; clone size: .; CDR3 protein: CASSPNSPNSPLHF; CDR3 DNA: TGTGCCAGCTCACCAAACAGCCCAAATTCACCCCTCCACTTT
CDR3 length: 12; V gene: TRBV13; D gene: .; J gene: TRBJ2-7; clone size: .; CDR3 protein: CASSLQHHEQYF; CDR3 DNA: TGTGCCAGCAGCTTACAGCACCACGAGCAGTACTTC
CDR3 length: 14; V gene: TRBV20-1; D gene: TRBD2; J gene: TRBJ2-1; clone size: few; CDR3 protein: CSARGLAGDGEQFF; CDR3 DNA: TGCAGTGCTAGGGGGCTAGCGGGAGACGGTGAGCAGTTCTTC
CDR3 length: 13; V gene: TRBV6-1; D gene: TRBD2; J gene: TRBJ2-1; clone size: .; CDR3 protein: CASTEPRTSRKFF; CDR3 DNA: TGTGCCAGCACCGAGCCGCGGACTAGTAGAAAGTTCTTC
CDR3 length: 12; V gene: TRBV7-2; D gene: .; J gene: TRBJ1-2; clone size: few; CDR3 protein: CASSFAVYGYTF; CDR3 DNA: TGTGCCAGCAGCTTTGCAGTCTATGGCTACACCTTC
CDR3 length: 14; V gene: TRBV20-1; D gene: .; J gene: TRBJ2-5; clone size: many; CDR3 protein: CSARDGRVGETQYF; CDR3 DNA: TGCAGTGCTAGAGATGGACGGGTGGGAGAGACCCAGTACTTC
CDR3 length: 17; V gene: TRBV29-1; D gene: TRBD1; J gene: TRBJ1-1; clone size: .; CDR3 protein: CSVGSTDRVRANTEAFF; CDR3 DNA: TGCAGCGTTGGCTCCACGGACAGGGTAAGGGCGAACACTGAAGCTTTCTTT